Following are 22 T cell receptor beta chains from one sample sequenced in a study of T cells expressing NK-cell markers. Reprocessing the 5' RACE reads, TCRdb reports a single entry for every CDR3 protein and omits DNA. This sample contains some 140,000 distinct CDR3 sequences. Sequencing was done on a sample of blood T cells: a sorted CD56 or NKG2C T cell subset, CD4+ or CD8+ T cells, or bulk PBMC T cells (not recorded which). All receptors derive from a woman in her 50s in good health.

The chain combines TRBV12-3 or TRBV12-4 with TRBJ2-3; with no DNA, the TCRdb D assignment of TRBD2 cannot be verified. The CDR3 extends over 22 amino acids. CDR3 in amino acids: CASSLSTWESPEGGPETDTQYF.

The chain links TRBV5-4 to TRBJ2-3; TCRdb's assignment of TRBD1 cannot be checked, as there is no DNA. CDR1 is SGHNT, CDR2 YYREEE, per germline (reference sequence). This CDR3 region has 14 residues. CDR3 amino acids: CASSIPERPDTQYF.

The V call is TRBV27, the J call TRBJ2-7; TCRdb reports TRBD1, a call that lacks DNA to check it against. The CDR3 spans 16 residues. Germline CDR1 MNHEY, CDR2 SMNVEV (reference sequence). CDR3 protein: CASSSPQTGPGYEQYF.

The CDR3 protein is CASSEWGRGTDTQYF. The J gene is TRBJ2-3, the V gene TRBV2. There are 15 residues in the CDR3. Germline V gene data show CDR1 as SNHLY and CDR2 as FYNNEI.

The genes are TRBV15 and TRBJ1-2; the D gene TCRdb calls, TRBD1, cannot be checked with no DNA. This CDR3 is 18 amino acids long. Germline CDR1 is LNHNV and CDR2 is YYDKDF (reference sequence). CDR3 protein: CATSRAWTGGSFNYGYTF.

The chain has TRBV6-4 and TRBJ2-1; TCRdb's D call, TRBD2, is unchecked because there is no DNA. Germline V gives CDR1 MRHNA, CDR2 SNTAGT. The CDR3 contains 14 residues. CDR3 loop: CASSLAGDANEQFF.

The chain links TRBV20-1 to TRBJ1-1. CDR1 and CDR2 from the germline V gene are DFQATT and SNEGSKA (reference sequence). The length of the CDR3 is 15 residues. CDR3 residues: CSARDSLGSDTEAFF.

This rearrangement joins TRBV7-7 to TRBJ2-3; the TRBD1 assignment by TCRdb is unverifiable without DNA. Germline values: CDR1 SSHAT, CDR2 FNYEAQ (reference sequence). This CDR3 is 15 amino acids long. CDR3 sequence: CASSFNLGSQDTQYF. Together with reference TRBV7-7 and TRBJ2-3, the CDR3 gives the full variable domain: GAGVSQSPRYKVTKRGQDVTLRCDPISSHATLYWYQQALGQGPEFLTYFNYEAQPDKSGLPSDRFSAERPEGSISTLTIQRTEQRDSAMYRCASSFNLGSQDTQYFGPGTRLTVL.

The chain links TRBV15 to TRBJ1-5. The CDR3 extends over 18 amino acids. The germline CDR1 and CDR2 sequences are LNHNV and YYDKDF (reference sequence). CDR3 protein: CATSRDTYEAHKYQPQHF.

The rearrangement uses TRBV9 and TRBJ2-7; TCRdb selects TRBD1, and the lack of DNA leaves this call unchecked. CDR3 size: 14 residues. Germline CDR1 SGDLS, CDR2 YYNGEE. CDR3 sequence reads: CASSAGDSNYEQYF. Full variable domain (remainder filled in from reference TRBV9 and TRBJ2-7): DSGVTQTPKHLITATGQRVTLRCSPRSGDLSVYWYQQSLDQGLQFLIQYYNGEERAKGNILERFSAQQFPDLHSELNLSSLELGDSALYFCASSAGDSNYEQYFGPGTRLTVT.

The chain uses TRBV5-1 and TRBJ2-5; the D call of TRBD2 rests on TCRdb alone, since no DNA is present to check it. This CDR3 is 16 amino acids long. Germline CDR1 is SGHRS and CDR2 is YFSETQ. CDR3 sequence reads: CASSKGLAGPGGTQYF.

The chain combines TRBV13 with TRBJ2-1; TCRdb proposes TRBD2, but this gene call is untestable without DNA. From germline, CDR1 is PRHDT and CDR2 FYEKMQ (reference sequence). The CDR3 loop spans 15 amino acids. CDR3: CASNREGDPYNEQFF.

The chain employs TRBV24-1 and TRBJ2-1. Germline lookup yields CDR1 KGHDR and CDR2 SFDVKD. The CDR3 contains 14 residues. This chain's CDR3 is CATSDLGSSGEQFF.

V is TRBV3-1 and J is TRBJ1-5; the TCRdb D gene call, TRBD1, has no DNA to confirm it. Germline V gives CDR1 LGHDT, CDR2 YNNKEL (reference sequence). The CDR3 consists of 14 residues. The CDR3 here is CASSRPGDGQPQHF.

V usage is TRBV4-1 and J usage is TRBJ2-1; lacking DNA, the TRBD2 call made by TCRdb goes unchecked. Germline V CDR1 and CDR2: MGHRA, YSYEKL. This CDR3 has 14 residues. CDR3 region: CASSQAVTPHEQFF.

The CDR3 sequence is CASSQFKDYEQYF. The chain has TRBV4-2 and TRBJ2-7. In germline, CDR1 is LGHNA, CDR2 YNFKEQ. This CDR3 region has 13 residues.

The gene calls are TRBV20-1 and TRBJ2-7; TCRdb returns TRBD2, unconfirmable since there is no DNA. The CDR3 extends over 15 amino acids. Looked up from germline, CDR1 is DFQATT and CDR2 is SNEGSKA (reference sequence). The CDR3 spells CSARASSGSWYEQYF.

The V gene is TRBV30, the J gene TRBJ2-1; there is no DNA to check the TCRdb D call of TRBD2. The CDR3 extends over 19 amino acids. In germline, CDR1 is GTSNPN, CDR2 SVGIG (reference sequence). The chain's CDR3 is CAWRSGLAEPGSSYNEQFF.

This rearrangement joins TRBV14 to TRBJ2-1. Per the germline V gene, CDR1 is SGHDN and CDR2 is FVKESK. This CDR3 region has 16 residues. The CDR3 is CASSGIDILPYNEQFF.

The rearrangement uses TRBV29-1 and TRBJ1-2; as DNA is missing, the TRBD1 call by TCRdb cannot be tested. Germline V lookup: CDR1 SQVTM, CDR2 ANQGSEA. This CDR3 has 14 residues. The CDR3 region is CSVGPGQPKYGYTF.

The chain has TRBV7-9 and TRBJ2-3; there is no DNA to check the TCRdb D call of TRBD1. CDR1 and CDR2 from the germline V gene are SEHNR and FQNEAQ (reference sequence). The CDR3 totals 13 residues. The CDR3 loop reads CASRTGVPDTQYF. The variable domain in full, completed from reference TRBV7-9 and TRBJ2-3, reads DTGVSQNPRHKITKRGQNVTFRCDPISEHNRLYWYRQTLGQGPEFLTYFQNEAQLEKSRLLSDRFSAERPKGSFSTLEIQRTEQGDSAMYLCASRTGVPDTQYFGPGTRLTVL.

The V gene is TRBV2, the J gene TRBJ2-1; the D call of TRBD1 rests on TCRdb alone, since no DNA is present to check it. The CDR3 is 14 residues long. Germline V gene sequence: CDR1 SNHLY, CDR2 FYNNEI. Here the CDR3 reads CASSSEVGRDEQFF. The whole variable domain, filled in from reference TRBV2 and TRBJ2-1, reads EPEVTQTPSHQVTQMGQEVILRCVPISNHLYFYWYRQILGQKVEFLVSFYNNEISEKSEIFDDQFSVERPDGSNFTLKIRSTKLEDSAMYFCASSSEVGRDEQFFGPGTRLTVL.